These 32 T cell receptor beta chains share one sample of origin, sequenced in a study of OX40 agonist ivuxolimab in advanced cancers. TCRdb's table, derived via immunoSEQ multiplex PCR, lists solely in-frame clones and lacks some. The repertoire holds 66,000 or so clones, with around 90% as singletons. The specimen comprised CD4+ or CD8+ T cells sorted from blood, sampled in a trial of the OX40 agonist ivuxolimab. Source of these receptors: an adult with an advanced solid tumor such as melanoma, head and neck, liver or kidney cancer.

This CDR3 is CASGDRGIADQPQHF. CDR3 DNA sequence: TGTGCCAGCGGCGACAGAGGTATAGCCGATCAGCCCCAGCATTTT. The chain combines TRBV27 with TRBJ1-5, with D possibly matching TRBD1 (5 bases). CDR3 length equals 15 residues. Trimming stripped 8 bases from V and 5 bases from J, with 19 bases between. CDR1 and CDR2 from the germline V gene are MNHEY and SMNVEV (reference sequence).

This clone was seen a few times. The rearrangement joins TRBV2 to TRBJ2-5; D unresolved. V was clipped by 4 bases and J by 5 bases, with 5 bases between them. Germline V gene sequence: CDR1 SNHLY, CDR2 FYNNEI. The CDR3 extends over 11 amino acids. CDR3 sequence: CASSGSETQYF. The CDR3 region has the DNA TGTGCCAGCAGTGGTTCGGAGACCCAGTACTTC.

The chain employs TRBV7-2 and TRBJ1-1, with D unresolved. Germline CDR1 is SGHTA and CDR2 is FQGNSA. V lost 5 bases, J lost 7 bases, and 17 bases lay in between. The CDR3 is 14 residues long. The CDR3: CASSHPQVGSEAFF. The CDR3 DNA is TGTGCCAGCAGCCACCCCCAGGTTGGCAGTGAAGCTTTCTTT.

CDR3 sequence: CASTLTGETEAFF. CDR3 bases: TGTGCCAGCACACTGACAGGGGAGACTGAAGCTTTCTTT. The chain employs TRBV25-1 and TRBJ1-1; TRBD1 agrees at 8 bases. The CDR3 length is 13 residues. The V gene end was trimmed by 7 bases and the J gene end by 5 bases; junction bases not matched to a gene: 6. Germline loops: CDR1 MGHDK, CDR2 SYGVNS.

This sequence joins TRBV6-6 and TRBJ1-2, with 10 bases aligning to TRBD1. CDR3 size: 13 residues. The junction had 3 bases not matched to a gene; V was cut back by 8 bases and J by 3 bases. Germline V lookup: CDR1 MNHNY, CDR2 SVGAGI (reference sequence). The CDR3 DNA follows: TGTGCCAGCTGGGACAGGGGTCACTATGGCTACACCTTC. Translated: CASWDRGHYGYTF.

The chain couples TRBV5-1 to TRBJ2-1; 8 bases fit TRBD1. CDR1 SGHRS and CDR2 YFSETQ come from the germline V gene. The CDR3 has 14 amino acids. With V trimmed by 4 bases and J by 10 bases, 10 bases remained unmatched. CDR3 protein: CASSVETGDTEQFF. The DNA for the CDR3 is TGCGCCAGCAGCGTGGAGACAGGGGATACGGAGCAGTTCTTC.

This rearrangement joins TRBV6-1 to TRBJ1-3; TRBD1 matches 7 bases. This CDR3 has 15 residues. Germline-derived CDR1 and CDR2 are MNHNS and SASEGT. Losses at the gene ends were 5 bases for V and 0 bases for J; bases not matched to a gene: 4. The CDR3 region is CASSRTGDSGNTIYF. The CDR3 region has the DNA TGTGCCAGCAGTCGAACAGGGGACTCTGGAAACACCATATATTTT.

The chain carries TRBV5-1 and TRBJ2-3; TRBD1 is a possible D gene (6 bases). The germline V gene encodes CDR1 SGHRS and CDR2 YFSETQ. V lost 4 bases, J lost 5 bases, and 8 bases lay in between. The CDR3 totals 12 residues. CDR3 bases: TGCGCCAGCAGCCAGGGGTTAGATACGCAGTATTTT. This gives the protein CASSQGLDTQYF.

The rearrangement uses TRBV28 and TRBJ1-2; no reliable D call. Germline CDR1 MDHEN, CDR2 SYDVKM. Trimming shortened V by 2 bases and J by 1 base, and 5 bases separated the two germline ends. The CDR3 totals 13 residues. CDR3 sequence reads: CASSLAVNYGYTF. The CDR3 coding sequence is TGTGCCAGCAGTTTAGCGGTTAACTATGGCTACACCTTC.

The CDR3 DNA reads as TGTGCCAGCAGCTTGGAGGGACAGGGGTCCTACAATGAGCAGTTCTTC. It codes for CASSLEGQGSYNEQFF. The chain is built from TRBV5-6 and TRBJ2-1; TRBD1 matches 10 bases. From germline, CDR1 is SGHDT and CDR2 YYEEEE. V was clipped by 0 bases and J by 1 base; unmatched bases: 1. The CDR3 is made up of 16 amino acids.

The CDR3 nucleotides are TGTGCCAGTAGTTTTTCAGGAATGAACACTGAAGCTTTCTTT. Translating gives CASSFSGMNTEAFF. The chain couples TRBV19 to TRBJ1-1; D gene unclear. CDR1 is LNHDA, CDR2 SQIVND, per germline (reference sequence). The CDR3 runs to 14 residues. Trimming cost V 5 bases and J 0 bases, with 10 bases left between them.

The rearrangement joins TRBV5-6 to TRBJ1-3; D is possibly TRBD1 (6 bases). The CDR3 runs to 16 residues. Trimming took off 4 bases at V and 0 bases at J, with 14 bases between the two ends. Germline V gives CDR1 SGHDT, CDR2 YYEEEE. This CDR3 is CASSNGGYDSGNTIYF. CDR3 nucleotides: TGTGCCAGCAGCAACGGGGGCTACGACTCTGGAAACACCATATATTTT.

J is TRBJ1-5 and V is TRBV6-6, with D unclear. The CDR3 spans 14 residues. Germline V gene sequence: CDR1 MNHNY, CDR2 SVGAGI (reference sequence). Deletions cut 2 bases from V and 5 bases from J, with 10 bases between. CDR3 region: CASSYVVGDQPQHF. In DNA form, the CDR3 reads TGTGCCAGCAGTTACGTGGTGGGCGATCAGCCCCAGCATTTT.

This clone was recorded only once. This chain joins TRBV7-9 and TRBJ1-1; D may be TRBD1 (6 bases). The CDR3 contains 15 residues. Trimming removed 4 bases at V and 0 bases at J, with 12 bases between. Germline lookup yields CDR1 SEHNR and CDR2 FQNEAQ (reference sequence). The CDR3 nucleotides are TGTGCCAGCAGCTCTTCGCGGGACATGAACACTGAAGCTTTCTTT. It is translated as CASSSSRDMNTEAFF.

The chain links TRBV7-9 to TRBJ2-3; 8 nucleotides agree with TRBD1. Germline lookup yields CDR1 SEHNR and CDR2 FQNEAQ (reference sequence). This CDR3 has 16 amino acids. The junction had 10 bases not matched to a gene; V was cut back by 6 bases and J by 2 bases. The DNA of the CDR3 is TGTGCCAGCAGTTCCTCCGGGACAGGACTCACAGATACGCAGTATTTT. It specifies CASSSSGTGLTDTQYF. The full variable domain, with the rest looked up from reference TRBV7-9 and TRBJ2-3, is DTGVSQNPRHKITKRGQNVTFRCDPISEHNRLYWYRQTLGQGPEFLTYFQNEAQLEKSRLLSDRFSAERPKGSFSTLEIQRTEQGDSAMYLCASSSSGTGLTDTQYFGPGTRLTVL.

This clone was detected once. This sequence joins TRBV6-4 and TRBJ2-1; 11 nucleotides align to TRBD2. CDR1 and CDR2 from the germline V gene are MRHNA and SNTAGT. This CDR3 spans 15 amino acids. Trimming at V came to 0 bases and at J to 6 bases, leaving 1 base not matched to a gene. This CDR3 is CASSDSTSGSNEQFF. In nucleotides, the CDR3 is TGTGCCAGCAGTGACTCTACTAGCGGGAGCAATGAGCAGTTCTTC.

This sequence joins TRBV7-9 and TRBJ2-2; possibly TRBD2 for D (6 bases). CDR1 is SEHNR and CDR2 is FQNEAQ in the germline V gene (reference sequence). There are 14 residues in the CDR3. Between the trimmed V and J ends, which lost 3 bases and 1 base, there was a span of 6 bases. CDR3 amino acids: CASSLGGNTGELFF. In DNA form, the CDR3 reads TGTGCCAGCAGCTTGGGGGGGAACACCGGGGAGCTGTTTTTT.

V gene TRBV4-2 combines with J gene TRBJ1-1; a weak D match, TRBD1 (5 bases). This CDR3 has 14 residues. The germline CDR1 and CDR2 sequences are LGHNA and YNFKEQ. V was trimmed by 0 bases and J by 11 bases, leaving 16 bases between them. The CDR3 reads CASSQEVRAPGAFF. The CDR3 nucleotides are TGTGCCAGCAGCCAAGAAGTCAGGGCCCCTGGGGCTTTCTTT.

The chain carries TRBV28 and TRBJ1-1; 8 nucleotides line up with TRBD1. CDR3 size: 15 residues. With V trimmed by 5 bases and J by 8 bases, 13 bases remained unmatched. Germline V gene sequence: CDR1 MDHEN, CDR2 SYDVKM. In DNA form, the CDR3 reads TGTGCCAGCAGTCCCCCACAGGCAGGGGGCTGGGAAGCTTTCTTT. Translation gives CASSPPQAGGWEAFF.

The genes are TRBV2 and TRBJ1-2; D remains ambiguous. The CDR3 has 13 amino acids. V was shortened by 1 base and J by 3 bases, with 6 bases between the two germline ends. Germline CDR1 and CDR2: SNHLY and FYNNEI. CDR3 loop: CASSEGSHYGYTF. CDR3 DNA: TGTGCCAGCAGTGAAGGCAGTCACTATGGCTACACCTTC.

This clone has a single count. The chain has TRBV9 and TRBJ2-4; tentatively, D is TRBD1 (7 bases). The V gene lost 0 bases and the J gene lost 9 bases, with 16 bases spanning the gap. CDR3 length: 15 amino acids. The germline gives CDR1 SGDLS, CDR2 YYNGEE. CDR3 sequence (DNA): TGTGCCAGCAGCGTAGTGGTTGGAGGGGGCGGCATTCAGTACTTC. Residues: CASSVVVGGGGIQYF.

This chain joins TRBV19 and TRBJ2-7; D tentatively fits TRBD1 or TRBD2 (6 bases each). V was cut by 3 bases and J by 2 bases, with 11 bases left in between. CDR1 is LNHDA and CDR2 is SQIVND in the germline V gene (reference sequence). The CDR3 consists of 14 residues. The CDR3 DNA is TGTGCCAGTAGTATGAGGGGGGTAGCCTACGAGCAGTACTTC. Translation: CASSMRGVAYEQYF.

V is TRBV28 and J is TRBJ1-1; TRBD1 aligns across 7 bases. Looked up from germline, CDR1 is MDHEN and CDR2 is SYDVKM. This CDR3 is 13 amino acids long. The CDR3 region is CDTTARGPTEAFF. CDR3 nucleotide sequence: TGTGACACCACAGCTAGGGGGCCCACTGAAGCTTTCTTT.

V usage is TRBV4-2 and J usage is TRBJ2-5, with 7 bases identical to TRBD1. The germline V gene has CDR1 LGHNA and CDR2 YNFKEQ. J lost 6 bases, V lost 0 bases, and 10 bases had no gene match. The CDR3 loop spans 16 amino acids. The CDR3 loop is CASSQDPDRTGKTQYF. CDR3 nucleotides: TGTGCCAGCAGCCAAGATCCGGACAGGACCGGGAAGACCCAGTACTTC.

This clone was seen just once. This sequence joins TRBV20-1 and TRBJ2-1; the D is unclear. Germline V gene sequence: CDR1 DFQATT, CDR2 SNEGSKA (reference sequence). The CDR3 totals 11 residues. V dropped 6 bases and J dropped 4 bases, with 7 bases sitting between them. CDR3 coding DNA: TGCAGTGCGGCAGAATACAATGAGCAGTTCTTC. It specifies CSAAEYNEQFF.

The rearrangement joins TRBV28 to TRBJ2-7, with 7 bases that match TRBD1. V gave up 5 bases and J gave up 2 bases; unmatched junction bases: 9. The CDR3 is 15 residues long. Germline CDR1 is MDHEN and CDR2 is SYDVKM. DNA for the CDR3: TGTGCCAGCAGTGTTCGGGACAGTAATGCCTACGAGCAGTACTTC. It is translated as CASSVRDSNAYEQYF.

Only one count was recorded for this clone. V gene TRBV27 combines with J gene TRBJ2-5, with TRBD1 identical over 8 bases. With the DNA end fitting TRBJ2-7 better, the J assignment may be wrong. The CDR3 length is 13 residues. From germline, CDR1 is MNHEY and CDR2 SMNVEV (reference sequence). CDR3 amino acids: CARAGGKGYEQYF. CDR3 sequence (DNA): TGTGCCCGGGCAGGGGGCAAAGGGTACGAGCAGTACTTC.

V gene TRBV15 combines with J gene TRBJ2-1; TRBD1 or TRBD2 may be the D gene (7 bases each). Germline V lookup: CDR1 LNHNV, CDR2 YYDKDF (reference sequence). CDR3 size: 17 residues. Trimming cost V 0 bases and J 2 bases, with 14 bases left between them. CDR3 nucleotides: TGTGCCACCAGCAGAGAGAAGGGAGGGGGCGCCTACAATGAGCAGTTCTTC. This codes for CATSREKGGGAYNEQFF.

As to this clone: The same CDR3 is also encoded by other DNA sequences in this sample. The rearrangement joins TRBV15 to TRBJ1-2; no clear D. CDR1 is LNHNV, CDR2 YYDKDF, per germline (reference sequence). V shed 0 bases and J shed 8 bases, with 19 bases lying between them. There are 16 residues in the CDR3. The DNA of the CDR3 is TGTGCCACCAGCAGAGATACGCAGATAAAGACCTACGGCTACACCTTC. Translating it yields CATSRDTQIKTYGYTF.

V usage is TRBV2 and J usage is TRBJ2-5; 15 nucleotides match TRBD2. After removal of 6 bases from V and 1 base from J, the junction contained 9 bases not matched to a gene. Per germline, CDR1 SNHLY and CDR2 FYNNEI. The CDR3 length is 18 residues. The CDR3 is CASRPRTSGRASQETQYF. CDR3 sequence (DNA): TGTGCCAGCAGACCAAGGACTAGCGGGAGGGCCTCCCAAGAGACCCAGTACTTC.

This chain uses TRBV5-4 with TRBJ1-1; 7 bases match TRBD1. This CDR3 spans 15 amino acids. V was clipped by 2 bases and J by 5 bases; unmatched bases: 9. The germline gives CDR1 SGHNT, CDR2 YYREEE (reference sequence). The CDR3 here is CASSFQGGFMTEAFF. CDR3 DNA sequence: TGTGCCAGCAGCTTCCAGGGGGGGTTTATGACTGAAGCTTTCTTT.

J is TRBJ2-2 and V is TRBV2; D not certain. Trimming removed 2 bases from V and 4 bases from J, with 11 bases in between. Germline lookup yields CDR1 SNHLY and CDR2 FYNNEI. The CDR3 extends over 15 amino acids. The CDR3 reads CASSETDLGTGELFF. The CDR3 DNA reads TGTGCCAGCAGTGAAACGGATTTGGGCACCGGGGAGCTGTTTTTT. Together with reference TRBV2 and TRBJ2-2, the CDR3 gives the full variable domain: EPEVTQTPSHQVTQMGQEVILRCVPISNHLYFYWYRQILGQKVEFLVSFYNNEISEKSEIFDDQFSVERPDGSNFTLKIRSTKLEDSAMYFCASSETDLGTGELFFGEGSRLTVL.